This T cell receptor beta chain is from a study of blood T cell repertoires in COVID-19. While infection was still active, Seattle patients were enrolled and then followed longitudinally. In the original workflow: It was from reference gene primer amplification that nucleated cell counts were estimated. Sequencing used immunoSEQ multiplex PCR; TCRdb keeps in-frame clones, though not all of them. V, J and clone size derive from that table, while D and trimming were established from the DNA sequence. The data contain 400,000 or so clones, over 85% of them singletons. V was shortened by 5 bases and J by 0 bases, with 12 bases between the two germline ends. The CDR3 is 15 residues long. Germline V gives CDR1 SEHNR, CDR2 FQNEAQ (reference sequence).

Sequenced sample: peripheral blood. The TCR comes from a man aged 18 to 30 with COVID-19, enrolled during active disease. This chain links TRBV7-9 with TRBJ2-3; D is perhaps TRBD2 (6 bases). The CDR3 bases are TGTGCCAGCAGCCATGGGGCGGGGAGCACAGATACGCAGTATTTT. Residues: CASSHGAGSTDTQYF. The variable domain in full, completed from reference TRBV7-9 and TRBJ2-3, reads DTGVSQNPRHKITKRGQNVTFRCDPISEHNRLYWYRQTLGQGPEFLTYFQNEAQLEKSRLLSDRFSAERPKGSFSTLEIQRTEQGDSAMYLCASSHGAGSTDTQYFGPGTRLTVL.